This T cell receptor (beta chain) is from a study (dated by TCRdb to about 2016). As for the study more broadly: The origins of HIV persistence were investigated in individuals who naturally controlled HIV infection.

This clonotype came up a few times. Its antigen is still unknown. Base-call qualities are not available, and no considerably larger clone is one nucleotide away. In the germline V gene, CDR1 corresponds to SGHTA and CDR2 to FQGNSA. The CDR3 runs 12 residues from the cysteine to the phenylalanine. The DNA shown is the 36-base CDR3, in frame from base 1. V ends up 4 bases short and J 13 bases short, with an unmatched junction base count of 9. The method was 5' RACE. Sequencing relied on an Illumina HiSeq 2000. TCRdb reran the public reads through fastp at Q25 and MiXCR, keeping productive beta chains. Rows are unified per CDR3 protein, each entry keeping the most common DNA and genes. The sample records thousands of distinct CDR3 sequences, 5.5% to 8.5% of which are singletons. 6.5% of the sample is taken by the ten largest.

This TCR was recovered from a female donor with HIV. Recombination joined TRBV7-2 with TRBJ1-2, with 7 bases in between that match TRBD1. Material: total memory T cells from blood PBMCs. Read against the paper, the sample's cell subset or site label means: transitional memory CD4+ T cells. CDR3 region: CASSSDRVGLTF. At the DNA level, the sequence is TGTGCCAGCAGCTCTGACAGGGTTGGACTCACCTTC.